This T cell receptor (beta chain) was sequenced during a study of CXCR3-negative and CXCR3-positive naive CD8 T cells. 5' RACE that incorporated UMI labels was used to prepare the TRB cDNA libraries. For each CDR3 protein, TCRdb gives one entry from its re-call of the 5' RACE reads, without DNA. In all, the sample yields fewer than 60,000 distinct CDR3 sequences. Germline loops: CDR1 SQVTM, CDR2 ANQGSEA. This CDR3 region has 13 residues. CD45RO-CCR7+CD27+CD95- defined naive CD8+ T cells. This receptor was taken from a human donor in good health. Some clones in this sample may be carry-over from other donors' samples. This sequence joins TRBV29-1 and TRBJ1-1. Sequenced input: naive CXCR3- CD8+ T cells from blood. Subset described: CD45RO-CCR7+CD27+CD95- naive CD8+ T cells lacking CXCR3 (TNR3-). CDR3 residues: CSVAGGMDTEAFF.